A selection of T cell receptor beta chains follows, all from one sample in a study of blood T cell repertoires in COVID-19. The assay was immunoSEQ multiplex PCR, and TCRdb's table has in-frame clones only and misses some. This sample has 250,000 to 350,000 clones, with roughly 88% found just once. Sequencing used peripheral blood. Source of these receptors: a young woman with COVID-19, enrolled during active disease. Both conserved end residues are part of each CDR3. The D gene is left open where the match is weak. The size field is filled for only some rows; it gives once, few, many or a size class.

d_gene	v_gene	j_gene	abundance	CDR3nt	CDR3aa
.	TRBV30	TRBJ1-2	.	TGTGCCTGGGCGACCGGGACTAAAAACTATGGCTACACCTTC	CAWATGTKNYGYTF
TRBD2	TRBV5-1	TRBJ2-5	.	TGCGCCAGCAGCTTGGGGTCGCTAGCGGTCCAAGAGACCCAGTACTTC	CASSLGSLAVQETQYF
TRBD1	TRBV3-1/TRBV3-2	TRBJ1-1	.	TGTGCCAGCAGCTCGACAGGGAGGGAAGCTTTCTTT	CASSSTGREAFF
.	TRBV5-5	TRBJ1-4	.	TGTGCCAGCAGCCCTTCGGGATGGGGAACTGAAAAACTGTTTTTT	CASSPSGWGTEKLFF
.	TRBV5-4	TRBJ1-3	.	TGTGCCAGCAGCCTCGACCAGAGGGCGGAAAACACCATATATTTT	CASSLDQRAENTIYF
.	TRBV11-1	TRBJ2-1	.	TGTGCCAGCAGCTTAGCGTATCAACAGGTAAATGAGCAGTTCTTC	CASSLAYQQVNEQFF
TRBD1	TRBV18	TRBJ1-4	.	TGTGCCAGTGCCCCGGGACAGGATAATGAAAAACTGTTTTTT	CASAPGQDNEKLFF
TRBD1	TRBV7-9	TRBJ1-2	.	TGTGCCAGCACCCCAGCCGGGACAGGGGGAAACTATGGCTACACCTTC	CASTPAGTGGNYGYTF
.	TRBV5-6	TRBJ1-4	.	TGTGCCAGCAGCTCGGAGGCGGATCGGCCTCAGGAAAAACTGTTTTTT	CASSSEADRPQEKLFF
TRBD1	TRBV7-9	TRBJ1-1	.	TGTGCCAGCAGCTCCAGACAGGGGGGGGCTTTCTTT	CASSSRQGGAFF
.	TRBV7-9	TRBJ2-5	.	TGTGCCAGCAGCTTATCACGGGGATCCCAAGAGACCCAGTACTTC	CASSLSRGSQETQYF
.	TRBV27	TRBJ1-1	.	TGTGCCAGCAGTACGGGACTCCTGAACACTGAAGCTTTCTTT	CASSTGLLNTEAFF
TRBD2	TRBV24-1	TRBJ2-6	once	TGTGCCACCAGTGATTTACCGACTAGCACTGGGGCCAACGTCCTGACTTTC	CATSDLPTSTGANVLTF
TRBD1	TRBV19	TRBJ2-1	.	TGTGCCAGTATGTGGAGGGACAGGGGCACCTACAATGAGCAGTTCTTC	CASMWRDRGTYNEQFF
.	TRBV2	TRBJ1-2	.	TGTGCCAGCCGGGCAGGGGACTATGGCTACACCTTC	CASRAGDYGYTF
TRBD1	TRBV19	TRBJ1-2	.	TGTGCCAGTAGTAGAGCCCTGCGGGACAGTTCCAACTATGGCTACACCTTC	CASSRALRDSSNYGYTF
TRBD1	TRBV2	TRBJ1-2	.	TGTGCCAGCCGGACCGACAGGGTAACTGGCTACACCTTC	CASRTDRVTGYTF
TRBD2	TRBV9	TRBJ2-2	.	TGTGCCAGCAGCCGAAGCGGGAGGATCACCGGGGAGCTGTTTTTT	CASSRSGRITGELFF